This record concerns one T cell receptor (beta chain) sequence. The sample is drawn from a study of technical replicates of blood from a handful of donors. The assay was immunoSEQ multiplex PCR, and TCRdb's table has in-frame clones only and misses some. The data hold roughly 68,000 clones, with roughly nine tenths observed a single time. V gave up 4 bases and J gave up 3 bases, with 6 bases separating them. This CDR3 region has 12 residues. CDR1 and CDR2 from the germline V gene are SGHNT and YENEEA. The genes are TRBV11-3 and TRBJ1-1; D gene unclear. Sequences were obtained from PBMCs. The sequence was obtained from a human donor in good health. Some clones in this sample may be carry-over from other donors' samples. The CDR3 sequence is CASSSRDTEAFF. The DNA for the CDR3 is TGTGCCAGCAGCTCCCGTGACACTGAAGCTTTCTTT. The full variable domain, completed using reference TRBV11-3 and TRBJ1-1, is EAGVVQSPRYKIIEKKQPVAFWCNPISGHNTLYWYLQNLGQGPELLIRYENEEAVDDSQLPKDRFSAERLKGVDSTLKIQPAELGDSAVYLCASSSRDTEAFFGQGTRLTVV.